Each of the 21 T cell receptor beta chains below was sequenced from the same sample in a study of cytotoxic CD8 clonotypes in ibrutinib-treated CLL. Method: immunoSEQ multiplex PCR; TCRdb's copy keeps in-frame clones and lacks some. The sample has fewer than 400,000 clones; 67% are singletons. The material sequenced was PBMCs, taken after 36 months of ibrutinib treatment. These receptors were collected from a human donor with chronic lymphocytic leukemia.

This clone was seen a few times. J is TRBJ1-5 and V is TRBV12-5, with D uncertain. Deletions cut 4 bases from V and 5 bases from J, with 12 bases between. The CDR3 has 14 residues. Germline CDR1 reads LGHNT; CDR2 reads FRNRAP. The CDR3 DNA reads as TGTGCTAGTGGTTGGACCGAGGGTCATCAGCCCCAGCATTTT. Its translation is CASGWTEGHQPQHF.

The chain is built from TRBV5-1 and TRBJ1-5; D remains ambiguous. Trimming pared 4 bases from V and 10 bases from J, leaving 9 bases between. Germline V gene lookup returns CDR1 SGHRS and CDR2 YFSETQ. This CDR3 is built from 11 residues. The CDR3 is CASSALGPQHF. CDR3 in DNA: TGCGCCAGCAGCGCCCTAGGCCCCCAGCATTTT.

V and J are TRBV9 and TRBJ2-3, with no clear D. This CDR3 comprises 15 residues. Trimming took off 0 bases at V and 2 bases at J, with 10 bases between the two ends. CDR1 SGDLS and CDR2 YYNGEE come from the germline V gene. The CDR3: CASSVATFPTDTQYF. CDR3 DNA: TGTGCCAGCAGCGTAGCAACGTTTCCCACAGATACGCAGTATTTT.

This clone turned up a few times. The rearrangement joins TRBV7-2 to TRBJ2-2; no clear D. CDR1 SGHTA and CDR2 FQGNSA come from the germline V gene. V gave up 1 base and J gave up 1 base, with 4 bases separating them. CDR3 length: 14 residues. CDR3 protein: CASSLVVNTGELFF. CDR3 DNA sequence: TGTGCCAGCAGCTTAGTTGTGAACACCGGGGAGCTGTTTTTT.

This chain joins TRBV6-5 and TRBJ1-1; 12 nucleotides line up with TRBD1. The CDR3 is 16 amino acids. V was clipped by 4 bases and J by 4 bases; unmatched bases: 7. Germline V lookup: CDR1 MNHEY, CDR2 SVGAGI. The CDR3 sequence is CASSSPGQGAGTEAFF. The CDR3 DNA sequence: TGTGCCAGCAGTTCCCCGGGACAGGGGGCCGGCACTGAAGCTTTCTTT.

The rearrangement joins TRBV11-3 to TRBJ2-7; D tentatively fits TRBD1 or TRBD2 (5 bases each). This CDR3 has 17 residues. In germline, CDR1 is SGHNT, CDR2 YENEEA. V dropped 0 bases and J dropped 0 bases, with 15 bases sitting between them. Written as DNA, the CDR3 is TGTGCCAGCAGCTTAGAAAGAGCCGGGACCTACTCCTACGAGCAGTACTTC. It specifies CASSLERAGTYSYEQYF.

The chain uses TRBV5-1 and TRBJ2-3, with 13 bases matching TRBD2. This CDR3 is 16 amino acids long. Per germline, CDR1 SGHRS and CDR2 YFSETQ. The V segment lost 4 bases and the J segment 6 bases; nucleotides outside the gene matches: 8. The chain's CDR3 is CASSLGTSGAGDTQYF. CDR3 bases: TGCGCCAGCAGCCTCGGGACTAGCGGGGCAGGGGATACGCAGTATTTT.

The chain is built from TRBV18 and TRBJ2-7, with 10 positions matching TRBD1. The CDR3 spans 14 residues. In germline, CDR1 is KGHSH, CDR2 LQKENI. Trimming removed 8 bases from V and 4 bases from J; junction bases left unmatched: 8. CDR3 region: CASRTSGQGYEQYF. In nucleotides, the CDR3 is TGTGCCAGCCGAACCTCGGGACAGGGGTACGAGCAGTACTTC. Variable domain in full (rest from reference TRBV18 and TRBJ2-7): NAGVMQNPRHLVRRRGQEARLRCSPMKGHSHVYWYRQLPEEGLKFMVYLQKENIIDESGMPKERFSAEFPKEGPSILRIQQVVRGDSAAYFCASRTSGQGYEQYFGPGTRLTVT.

The chain is built from TRBV18 and TRBJ2-2; 8 bases fit TRBD1. The CDR3 contains 15 residues. V lost 6 bases, J lost 7 bases, and 10 bases stayed unmatched. CDR1 and CDR2 from the germline V gene are KGHSH and LQKENI. DNA of the CDR3: TGTGCCAGCTCTCGATATGGACAGGGTGACGGGGAGCTGTTTTTT. Protein: CASSRYGQGDGELFF.

The sample holds a few counts of this clone. The CDR3: CASRRQGGTDTQYF. CDR3 coding DNA: TGTGCCAGCAGAAGACAGGGCGGCACAGATACGCAGTATTTT. The V and J genes are TRBV2 and TRBJ2-3; 7 bases agree with TRBD1. The J segment lost 1 base and the V segment lost 6 bases, leaving 4 bases of the junction unmatched. The CDR3 covers 14 residues. Germline assignment: CDR1 SNHLY and CDR2 FYNNEI. The full variable domain, rest sourced from reference TRBV2 and TRBJ2-3, is EPEVTQTPSHQVTQMGQEVILRCVPISNHLYFYWYRQILGQKVEFLVSFYNNEISEKSEIFDDQFSVERPDGSNFTLKIRSTKLEDSAMYFCASRRQGGTDTQYFGPGTRLTVL.

The chain is built from TRBV28 and TRBJ2-7, with 9 bases identical to TRBD2. This CDR3 contains 13 residues. Germline V lookup: CDR1 MDHEN, CDR2 SYDVKM. Losses at the gene ends were 4 bases for V and 6 bases for J; bases not matched to a gene: 4. CDR3 in DNA: TGTGCCAGCAGTTATTTACTAGCGGGCGAGCAGTACTTC. Its translation: CASSYLLAGEQYF.

J is TRBJ2-7 and V is TRBV29-1, with D perhaps matching TRBD1 (5 bases). Trimming pared 4 bases from V and 3 bases from J, leaving 16 bases between. The CDR3 runs 14 residues. CDR1 is SQVTM and CDR2 is ANQGSEA in the germline V gene. The CDR3 protein is CSVGFWGRVYEQYF. DNA of the CDR3: TGCAGCGTTGGCTTTTGGGGCAGGGTCTACGAGCAGTACTTC.

The chain uses TRBV27 and TRBJ2-3, with D tentatively TRBD2 (5 bases). The CDR3 is made up of 13 amino acids. Trimming shortened V by 3 bases and J by 8 bases, and 12 bases separated the two germline ends. CDR1 is MNHEY, CDR2 SMNVEV, per germline (reference sequence). The CDR3, as DNA: TGTGCCAGCAGTTTTGTCTCTAGCCGTACGCAGTATTTT. It is translated as CASSFVSSRTQYF.

The chain is built from TRBV25-1 and TRBJ1-4, with 7 nucleotides matching TRBD1. Germline V lookup: CDR1 MGHDK, CDR2 SYGVNS. J gave up 6 bases and V 3 bases, and 7 bases lay outside the gene matches. The CDR3 loop spans 15 amino acids. The CDR3, as DNA: TGTGCCAGCAGTGAGCGCGACAGGGTTCATGAAAAACTGTTTTTT. Protein product: CASSERDRVHEKLFF.

This clone was detected only a few times. The V gene is TRBV7-9, the J gene TRBJ1-5; D is ambiguous. Trimming removed 4 bases at V and 0 bases at J, with 7 bases between. Per germline, CDR1 SEHNR and CDR2 FQNEAQ (reference sequence). The CDR3 covers 14 residues. In DNA, the CDR3 is TGTGCCAGCAGCTACGGAACTAGCAATCAGCCCCAGCATTTT. The encoded protein is CASSYGTSNQPQHF.

The chain links TRBV28 to TRBJ2-7, with D maybe TRBD2 (5 bases). V was shortened by 3 bases and J by 7 bases, with 10 bases between the two germline ends. Germline V gene sequence: CDR1 MDHEN, CDR2 SYDVKM. CDR3 size: 12 residues. CDR3 region: CASSFTLAEQYF. For the CDR3, the DNA is TGTGCCAGCAGTTTCACTCTAGCAGAGCAGTACTTC.

This clone was observed a few times. This chain joins TRBV6-5 and TRBJ2-1; 9 bases map to TRBD1. The V and J ends lost 6 bases and 3 bases, in that order; junction bases with no gene match: 0. CDR3 size: 13 residues. CDR1 and CDR2 (germline): MNHEY, SVGAGI. The CDR3 bases are TGTGCCAGCAGGGGACAGGGCTACAATGAGCAGTTCTTC. Protein sequence: CASRGQGYNEQFF.

The chain combines TRBV7-9 with TRBJ1-2; TRBD1 agrees at 9 bases. The V gene's germline CDR1 is SEHNR and CDR2 FQNEAQ (reference sequence). Germline trimming cut 1 base from V and 7 bases from J; bases unmatched to any gene: 4. The CDR3 totals 14 residues. CDR3 nucleotide sequence: TGTGCCAGCAGCTTAGGACAGGGGGTCGGTGGCTACACCTTC. Its protein is CASSLGQGVGGYTF.

Of note for this clone: Other DNA sequences in this specimen translate into the identical CDR3. The chain employs TRBV28 and TRBJ2-7; TRBD2 agrees at 13 bases. This CDR3 region has 16 residues. Germline CDR1 is MDHEN and CDR2 is SYDVKM. V was clipped by 4 bases and J by 6 bases; unmatched bases: 9. The CDR3 region is CASSSPRTSGSLEQYF. In DNA form, the CDR3 reads TGTGCCAGCAGTTCCCCCCGGACTAGCGGGAGCCTCGAGCAGTACTTC.

This CDR3 is CASSLIGGGGELFF. Here the CDR3 DNA reads TGTGCCAGCAGCTTGATCGGGGGAGGCGGGGAGCTGTTTTTT. The V gene is TRBV7-3, the J gene TRBJ2-2; TRBD2 is a possible D gene (6 bases). The CDR3 is 14 residues long. Trimming left V 3 bases short and J 7 bases short, with 12 bases between. Germline V gene sequence: CDR1 SGHTA, CDR2 FQGTGA.

The chain couples TRBV28 to TRBJ1-2; 7 nucleotides align to TRBD1. The V segment lost 6 bases and the J segment 3 bases; nucleotides outside the gene matches: 4. Per the germline V gene, CDR1 is MDHEN and CDR2 is SYDVKM. This CDR3 region has 13 residues. For the CDR3, the DNA is TGTGCCAGCAGAAGACAGGGAGACTATGGCTACACCTTC. This translates into CASRRQGDYGYTF.